This T cell receptor beta chain emerged from a study of T cells in localized non-small cell lung cancer. Findings of the study overall: Median detection of top 100 tumor clones in adjacent lung was around 59 clones. Sequencing was restricted to one tumor region; therefore, heterogeneity remains possible.

This clone turned up a few times. The antigen is not known. Germline CDR1 and CDR2: SGHTA and FQGNSA. The CDR3 contains 15 residues. Deletions cut 5 bases from V and 1 base from J, with 14 bases between. Using immunoSEQ multiplex PCR, the repertoire was profiled, and TCRdb retains in-frame clones only, with some absent. The sample comprises about 4,000 clones, 20% to 30% of which are singletons, and 10% to 15% rests with the top ten. The chain couples TRBV7-2 to TRBJ1-2; maybe TRBD1 (6 bases). This clonotype was obtained from a man aged 40 to 75 with stage II lung adenocarcinoma. Here the sequenced sample was lung tumor tissue, taken before any cancer treatment. CDR3 protein: CASSPRTAINYGYTF. The CDR3 coding sequence is TGTGCCAGCAGCCCGCGGACAGCCATTAACTATGGCTACACCTTC. Full variable domain (missing parts from reference TRBV7-2 and TRBJ1-2): GAGVSQSPSNKVTEKGKDVELRCDPISGHTALYWYRQSLGQGLEFLIYFQGNSAPDKSGLPSDRFSAERTGGSVSTLTIQRTQQEDSAVYLCASSPRTAINYGYTFGSGTRLTVV.